This T cell receptor (beta chain) was recorded in a study of blood T cell repertoires in COVID-19. The authors' processing: Amplifying reference gene primers gave estimates of nucleated cell counts. Assay used: immunoSEQ multiplex PCR; TCRdb lists only in-frame clones, some missing. V, J and clone size are those of that table, while D and trimming were read from the DNA. The data show some 300,000 clones, 75% to 90% seen once. The germline gives CDR1 SGHVS, CDR2 FQNEAQ. The CDR3 contains 11 residues. V was trimmed by 5 bases and J by 10 bases, leaving 9 bases between them. The sample was peripheral blood. This clonotype was sampled from a man between 18 and 29 years old with active or convalescent COVID-19. The V and J genes are TRBV7-8 and TRBJ2-1; unclear D gene. The CDR3 is CASSVGPEQFF. The CDR3 bases are TGTGCCAGCAGCGTGGGCCCAGAGCAGTTCTTC.